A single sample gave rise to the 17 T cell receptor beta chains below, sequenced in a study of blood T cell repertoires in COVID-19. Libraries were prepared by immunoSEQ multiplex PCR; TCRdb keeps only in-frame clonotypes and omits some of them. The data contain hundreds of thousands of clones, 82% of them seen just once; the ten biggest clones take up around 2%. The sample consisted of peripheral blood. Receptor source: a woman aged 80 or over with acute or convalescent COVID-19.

Written as DNA, the CDR3 is TGTGCCAGCAGCTTAGATCGGCTAGTCACCGGGGAGCTGTTTTTT. It yields the protein CASSLDRLVTGELFF. The chain employs TRBV7-2 and TRBJ2-2; D ambiguous. V lost 1 base and J lost 4, with 10 bases in between. Germline CDR1 and CDR2: SGHTA and FQGNSA. This CDR3 comprises 15 residues. Full variable domain (rest looked up from reference TRBV7-2 and TRBJ2-2): GAGVSQSPSNKVTEKGKDVELRCDPISGHTALYWYRQSLGQGLEFLIYFQGNSAPDKSGLPSDRFSAERTGGSVSTLTIQRTQQEDSAVYLCASSLDRLVTGELFFGEGSRLTVL.

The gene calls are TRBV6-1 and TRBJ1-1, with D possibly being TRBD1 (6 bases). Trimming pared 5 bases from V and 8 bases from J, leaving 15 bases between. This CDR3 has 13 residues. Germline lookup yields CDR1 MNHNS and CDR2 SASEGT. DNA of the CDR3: TGTGCCAGCAGTAACCAGGACAGCGCCGAAGCTTTCTTT. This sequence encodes CASSNQDSAEAFF.

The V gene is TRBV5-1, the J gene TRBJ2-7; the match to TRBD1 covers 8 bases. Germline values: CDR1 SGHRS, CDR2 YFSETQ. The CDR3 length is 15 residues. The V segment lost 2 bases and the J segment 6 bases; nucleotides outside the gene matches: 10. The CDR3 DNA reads TGCGCCAGCAGCTTTATGTCAGGGGGCGAAAGCGAGCAGTACTTC. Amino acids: CASSFMSGGESEQYF.

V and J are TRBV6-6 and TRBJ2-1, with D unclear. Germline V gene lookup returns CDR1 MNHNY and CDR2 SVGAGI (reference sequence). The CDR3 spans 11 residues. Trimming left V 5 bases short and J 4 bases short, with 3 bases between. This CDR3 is CASSPYNEQFF. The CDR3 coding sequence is TGTGCCAGCAGTCCGTACAATGAGCAGTTCTTC.

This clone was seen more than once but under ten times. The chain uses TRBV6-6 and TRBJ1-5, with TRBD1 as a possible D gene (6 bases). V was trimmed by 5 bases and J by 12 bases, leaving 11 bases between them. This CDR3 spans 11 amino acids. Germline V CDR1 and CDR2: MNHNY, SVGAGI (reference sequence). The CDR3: CASSQGQHQHF. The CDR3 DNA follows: TGTGCCAGCAGTCAGGGACAACACCAGCATTTT.

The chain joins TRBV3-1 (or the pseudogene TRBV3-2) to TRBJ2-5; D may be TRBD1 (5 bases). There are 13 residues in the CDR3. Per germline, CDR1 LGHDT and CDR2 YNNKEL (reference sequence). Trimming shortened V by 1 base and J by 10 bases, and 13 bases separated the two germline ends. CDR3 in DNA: TGTGCCAGCAGCCAAGGGTTTAAGGGGAACCAGTACTTC. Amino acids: CASSQGFKGNQYF.

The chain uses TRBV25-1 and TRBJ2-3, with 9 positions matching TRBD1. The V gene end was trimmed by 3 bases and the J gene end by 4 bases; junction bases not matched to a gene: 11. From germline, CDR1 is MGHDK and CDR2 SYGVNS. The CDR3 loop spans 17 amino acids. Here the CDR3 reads CASSDRHRDRAPDTQYF. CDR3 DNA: TGTGCCAGCAGTGACCGACACCGGGACAGGGCCCCAGATACGCAGTATTTT.

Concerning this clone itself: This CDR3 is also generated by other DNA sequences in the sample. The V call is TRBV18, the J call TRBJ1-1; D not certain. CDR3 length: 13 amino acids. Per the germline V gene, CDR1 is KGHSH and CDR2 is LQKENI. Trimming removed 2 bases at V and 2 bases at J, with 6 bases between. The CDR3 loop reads CASSPSVNTEAFF. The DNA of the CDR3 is TGTGCCAGCTCACCATCTGTCAACACTGAAGCTTTCTTT.

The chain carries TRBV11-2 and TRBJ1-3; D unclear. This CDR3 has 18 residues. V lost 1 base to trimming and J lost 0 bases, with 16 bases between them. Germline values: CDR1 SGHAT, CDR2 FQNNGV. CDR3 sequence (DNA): TGTGCCAGCAGCTTAGGCATCGGAGCCTACCACTCTGGAAACACCATATATTTT. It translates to CASSLGIGAYHSGNTIYF.

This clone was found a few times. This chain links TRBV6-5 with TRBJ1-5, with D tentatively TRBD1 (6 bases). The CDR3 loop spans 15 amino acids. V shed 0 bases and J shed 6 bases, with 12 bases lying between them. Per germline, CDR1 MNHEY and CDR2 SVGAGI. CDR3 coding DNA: TGTGCCAGCAGTTACTCTATACAGGGCGGTCAGCCCCAGCATTTT. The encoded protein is CASSYSIQGGQPQHF.

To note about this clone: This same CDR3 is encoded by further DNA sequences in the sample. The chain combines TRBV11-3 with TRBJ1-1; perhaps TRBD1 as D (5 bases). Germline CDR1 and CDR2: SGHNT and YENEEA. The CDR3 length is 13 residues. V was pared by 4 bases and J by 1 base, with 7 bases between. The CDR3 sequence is CASSSTGNTEAFF. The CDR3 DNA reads TGTGCCAGCAGCTCCACAGGGAACACTGAAGCTTTCTTT.

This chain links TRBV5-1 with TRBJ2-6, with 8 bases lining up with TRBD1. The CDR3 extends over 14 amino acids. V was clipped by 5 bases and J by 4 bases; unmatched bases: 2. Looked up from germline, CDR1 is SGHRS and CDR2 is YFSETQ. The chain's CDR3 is CASRTGDGANVLTF. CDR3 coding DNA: TGCGCCAGCAGGACAGGGGACGGGGCCAACGTCCTGACTTTC.

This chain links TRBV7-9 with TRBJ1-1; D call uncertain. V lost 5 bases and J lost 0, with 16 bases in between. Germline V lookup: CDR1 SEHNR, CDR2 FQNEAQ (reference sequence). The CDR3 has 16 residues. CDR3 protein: CASSEGVRRLNTEAFF. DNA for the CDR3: TGTGCCAGCAGCGAAGGAGTGAGACGGCTGAACACTGAAGCTTTCTTT. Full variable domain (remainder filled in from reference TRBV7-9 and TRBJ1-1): DTGVSQNPRHKITKRGQNVTFRCDPISEHNRLYWYRQTLGQGPEFLTYFQNEAQLEKSRLLSDRFSAERPKGSFSTLEIQRTEQGDSAMYLCASSEGVRRLNTEAFFGQGTRLTVV.

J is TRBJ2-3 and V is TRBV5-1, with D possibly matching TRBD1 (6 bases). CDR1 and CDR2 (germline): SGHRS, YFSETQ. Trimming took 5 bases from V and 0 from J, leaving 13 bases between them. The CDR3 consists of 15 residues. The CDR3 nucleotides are TGCGCCAGCAGTCCCGGACAGCCTAGCACAGATACGCAGTATTTT. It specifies CASSPGQPSTDTQYF.

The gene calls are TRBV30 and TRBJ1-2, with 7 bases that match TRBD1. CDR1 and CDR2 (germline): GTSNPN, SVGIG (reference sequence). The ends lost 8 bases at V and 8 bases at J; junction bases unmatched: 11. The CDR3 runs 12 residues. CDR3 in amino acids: CALNQGERGYTF. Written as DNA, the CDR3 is TGTGCCCTGAACCAGGGGGAGCGGGGCTACACCTTC.

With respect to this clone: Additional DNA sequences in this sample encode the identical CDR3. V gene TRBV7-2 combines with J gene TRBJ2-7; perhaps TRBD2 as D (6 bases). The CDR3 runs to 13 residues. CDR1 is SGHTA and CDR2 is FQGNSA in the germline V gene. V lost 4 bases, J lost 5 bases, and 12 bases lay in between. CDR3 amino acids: CASSWGEGDEQYF. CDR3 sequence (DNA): TGTGCCAGCAGCTGGGGGGAAGGGGACGAGCAGTACTTC.

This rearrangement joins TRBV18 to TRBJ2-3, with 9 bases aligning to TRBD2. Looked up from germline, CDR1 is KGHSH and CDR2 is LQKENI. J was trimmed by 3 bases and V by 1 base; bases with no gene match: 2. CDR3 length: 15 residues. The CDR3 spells CASSPLAGETDTQYF. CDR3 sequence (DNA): TGTGCCAGCTCACCACTAGCGGGGGAAACAGATACGCAGTATTTT.